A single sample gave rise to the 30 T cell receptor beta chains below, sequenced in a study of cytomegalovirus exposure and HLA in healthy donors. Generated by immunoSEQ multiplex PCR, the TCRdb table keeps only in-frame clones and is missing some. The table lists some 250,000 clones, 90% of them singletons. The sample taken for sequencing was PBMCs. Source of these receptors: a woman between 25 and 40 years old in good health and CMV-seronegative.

CDR3 sequence reads: CASSQGPGGDEQFF. The CDR3 DNA follows: TGTGCCAGCAGCCAGGGGCCAGGCGGCGATGAGCAGTTCTTC. The chain carries TRBV7-8 and TRBJ2-1; D possibly corresponds to TRBD1 (6 bases). Trimming stripped 5 bases from V and 8 bases from J, with 16 bases between. Germline CDR1 is SGHVS and CDR2 is FQNEAQ. This CDR3 region has 14 residues.

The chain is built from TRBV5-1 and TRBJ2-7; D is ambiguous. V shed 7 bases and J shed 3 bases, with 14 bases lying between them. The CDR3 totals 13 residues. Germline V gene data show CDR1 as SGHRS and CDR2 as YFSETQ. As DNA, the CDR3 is TGCGCCAGCGGAGCAGACCCAAGCTACGAGCAGTACTTC. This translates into CASGADPSYEQYF.

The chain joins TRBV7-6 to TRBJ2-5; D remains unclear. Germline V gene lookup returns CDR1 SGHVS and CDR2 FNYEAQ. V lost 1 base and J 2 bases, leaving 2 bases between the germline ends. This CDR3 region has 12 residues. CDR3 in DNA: TGTGCCAGCAGCTTAGAACAAGAGACCCAGTACTTC. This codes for CASSLEQETQYF.

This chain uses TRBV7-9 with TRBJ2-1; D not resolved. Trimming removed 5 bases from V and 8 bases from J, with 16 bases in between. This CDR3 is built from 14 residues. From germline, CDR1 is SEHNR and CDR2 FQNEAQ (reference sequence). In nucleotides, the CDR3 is TGTGCCAGCAGCGCAATCGAAGGGTTCGATGAGCAGTTCTTC. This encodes CASSAIEGFDEQFF.

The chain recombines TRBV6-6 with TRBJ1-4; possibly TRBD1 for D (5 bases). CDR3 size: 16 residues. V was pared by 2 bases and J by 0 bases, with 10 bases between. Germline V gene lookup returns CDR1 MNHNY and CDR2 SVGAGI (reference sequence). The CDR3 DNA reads TGTGCCAGCAGTTACGAGGGGACGGCAACTAATGAAAAACTGTTTTTT. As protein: CASSYEGTATNEKLFF.

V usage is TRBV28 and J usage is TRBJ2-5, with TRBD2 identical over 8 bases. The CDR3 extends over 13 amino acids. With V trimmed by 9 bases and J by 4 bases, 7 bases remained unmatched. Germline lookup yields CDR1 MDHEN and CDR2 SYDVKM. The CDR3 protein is CASLTSGGETQYF. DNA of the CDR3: TGTGCCAGTCTTACTAGCGGAGGAGAGACCCAGTACTTC.

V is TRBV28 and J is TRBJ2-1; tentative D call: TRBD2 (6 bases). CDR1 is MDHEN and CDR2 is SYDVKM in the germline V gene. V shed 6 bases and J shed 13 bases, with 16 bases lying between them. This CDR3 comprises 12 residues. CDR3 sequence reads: CASRLAGGLQFF. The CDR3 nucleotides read TGTGCCAGCAGACTAGCAGGTGGACTTCAGTTCTTC.

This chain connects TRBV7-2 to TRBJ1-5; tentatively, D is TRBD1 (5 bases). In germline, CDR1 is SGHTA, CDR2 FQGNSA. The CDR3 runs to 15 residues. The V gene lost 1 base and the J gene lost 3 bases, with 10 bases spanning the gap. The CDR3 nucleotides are TGTGCCAGCAGCTTAGAAGGGGTGTACAATCAGCCCCAGCATTTT. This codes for CASSLEGVYNQPQHF.

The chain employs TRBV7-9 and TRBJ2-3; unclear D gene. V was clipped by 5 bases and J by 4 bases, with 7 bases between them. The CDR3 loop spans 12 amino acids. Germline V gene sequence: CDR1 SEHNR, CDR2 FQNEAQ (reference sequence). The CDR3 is CASSNLADTQYF. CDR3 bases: TGTGCCAGCAGCAATCTGGCAGATACGCAGTATTTT.

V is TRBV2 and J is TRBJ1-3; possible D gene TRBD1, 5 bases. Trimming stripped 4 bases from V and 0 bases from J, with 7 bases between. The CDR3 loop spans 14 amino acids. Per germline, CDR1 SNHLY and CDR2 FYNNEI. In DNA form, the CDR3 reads TGTGCCAGCAGTGTAGGGGTCTCTGGAAACACCATATATTTT. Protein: CASSVGVSGNTIYF.

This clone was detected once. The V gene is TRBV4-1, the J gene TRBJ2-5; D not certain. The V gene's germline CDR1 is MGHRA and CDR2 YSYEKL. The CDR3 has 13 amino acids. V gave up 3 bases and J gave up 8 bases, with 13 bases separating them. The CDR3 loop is CASSQLPVATQYF. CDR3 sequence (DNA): TGCGCCAGCAGCCAGCTTCCCGTAGCTACCCAGTACTTC.

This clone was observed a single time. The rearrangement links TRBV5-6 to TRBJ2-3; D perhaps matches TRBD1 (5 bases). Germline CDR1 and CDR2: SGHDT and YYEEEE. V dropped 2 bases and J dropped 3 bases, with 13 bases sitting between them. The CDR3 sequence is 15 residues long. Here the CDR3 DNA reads TGTGCCAGCAGCTTTTTTTCCAGGGCGACAGATACGCAGTATTTT. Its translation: CASSFFSRATDTQYF.

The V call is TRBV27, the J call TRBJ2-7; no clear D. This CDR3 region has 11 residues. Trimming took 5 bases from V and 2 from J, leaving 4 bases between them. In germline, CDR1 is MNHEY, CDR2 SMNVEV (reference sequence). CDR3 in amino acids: CASSGPYEQYF. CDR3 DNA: TGTGCCAGCAGTGGGCCCTACGAGCAGTACTTC.

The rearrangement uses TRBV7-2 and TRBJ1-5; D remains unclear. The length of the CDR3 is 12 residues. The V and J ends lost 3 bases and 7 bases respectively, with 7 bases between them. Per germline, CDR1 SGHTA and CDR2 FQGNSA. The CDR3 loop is CASSLLGQPQHF. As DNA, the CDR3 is TGTGCCAGCAGCTTGCTGGGCCAGCCCCAGCATTTT.

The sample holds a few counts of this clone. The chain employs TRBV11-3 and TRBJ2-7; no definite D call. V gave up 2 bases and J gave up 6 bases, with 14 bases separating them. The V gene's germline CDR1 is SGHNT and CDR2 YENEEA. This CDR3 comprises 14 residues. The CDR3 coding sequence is TGTGCCAGCAGCTTACACGGGTCGACCATCGAGCAGTACTTC. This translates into CASSLHGSTIEQYF.

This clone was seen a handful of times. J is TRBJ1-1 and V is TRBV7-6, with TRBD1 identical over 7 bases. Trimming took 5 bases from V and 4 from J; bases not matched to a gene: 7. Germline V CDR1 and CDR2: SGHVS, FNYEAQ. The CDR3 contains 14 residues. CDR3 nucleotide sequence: TGTGCCAGCAGCGGATTAGACAGGGCCACTGAAGCTTTCTTT. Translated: CASSGLDRATEAFF. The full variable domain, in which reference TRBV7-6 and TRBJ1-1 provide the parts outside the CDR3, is GAGVSQSPRYKVTKRGQDVALRCDPISGHVSLYWYRQALGQGPEFLTYFNYEAQQDKSGLPNDRFSAERPEGSISTLTIQRTEQRDSAMYRCASSGLDRATEAFFGQGTRLTVV.

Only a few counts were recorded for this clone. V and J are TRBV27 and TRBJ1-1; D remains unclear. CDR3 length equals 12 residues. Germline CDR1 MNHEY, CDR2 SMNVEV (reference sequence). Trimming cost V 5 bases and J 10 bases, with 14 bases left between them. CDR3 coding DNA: TGTGCCAGCAGTCCGCCGGCGGTAGGAGCTTTCTTT. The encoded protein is CASSPPAVGAFF.

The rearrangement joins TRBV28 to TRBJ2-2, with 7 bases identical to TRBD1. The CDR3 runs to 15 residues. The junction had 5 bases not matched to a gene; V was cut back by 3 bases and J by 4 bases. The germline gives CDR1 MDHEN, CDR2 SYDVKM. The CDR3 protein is CASSLTGRITGELFF. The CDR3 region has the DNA TGTGCCAGCAGTTTGACAGGGCGGATCACCGGGGAGCTGTTTTTT.

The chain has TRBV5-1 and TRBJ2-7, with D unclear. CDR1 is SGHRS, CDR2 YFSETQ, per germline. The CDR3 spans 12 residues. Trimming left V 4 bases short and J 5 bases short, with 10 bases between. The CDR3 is CASSPLDDEQYF. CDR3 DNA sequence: TGCGCCAGCAGCCCGCTAGACGACGAGCAGTACTTC.

The CDR3 DNA reads as TGTAGTAGCGCGTACAATGAGCAGTTCTTC. This encodes CSSAYNEQFF. V is TRBV2 and J is TRBJ2-1; weak D call: TRBD2 (5 bases). The length of the CDR3 is 10 residues. Germline assignment: CDR1 SNHLY and CDR2 FYNNEI. The full variable domain, its missing parts supplied by reference TRBV2 and TRBJ2-1, is EPEVTQTPSHQVTQMGQEVILRCVPISNHLYFYWYRQILGQKVEFLVSFYNNEISEKSEIFDDQFSVERPDGSNFTLKIRSTKLEDSAMYFCSSAYNEQFFGPGTRLTVL.

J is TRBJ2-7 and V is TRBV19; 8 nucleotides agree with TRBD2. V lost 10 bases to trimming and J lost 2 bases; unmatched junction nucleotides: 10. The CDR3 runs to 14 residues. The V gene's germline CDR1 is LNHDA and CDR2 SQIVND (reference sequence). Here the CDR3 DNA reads TGTGCCACTTCTCCGACTAGCGTGACCTACGAGCAGTACTTC. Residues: CATSPTSVTYEQYF.

The CDR3 coding sequence is TGTGCCAGCGCCCCGGGTTACTCCTACGAGCAGTACTTC. Encoded protein: CASAPGYSYEQYF. The chain employs TRBV27 and TRBJ2-7; D uncertain. The CDR3 consists of 13 residues. The germline gives CDR1 MNHEY, CDR2 SMNVEV (reference sequence). Trimming cost V 8 bases and J 0 bases, with 11 bases left between them.

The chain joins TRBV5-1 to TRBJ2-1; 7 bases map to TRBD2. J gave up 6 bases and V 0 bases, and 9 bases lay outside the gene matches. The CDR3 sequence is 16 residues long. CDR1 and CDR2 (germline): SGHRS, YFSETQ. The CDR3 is CASSLVGGSTINEQFF. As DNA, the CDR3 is TGCGCCAGCAGCTTGGTTGGCGGGAGTACAATCAATGAGCAGTTCTTC. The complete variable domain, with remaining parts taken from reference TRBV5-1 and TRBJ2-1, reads KAGVTQTPRYLIKTRGQQVTLSCSPISGHRSVSWYQQTPGQGLQFLFEYFSETQRNKGNFPGRFSGRQFSNSRSEMNVSTLELGDSALYLCASSLVGGSTINEQFFGPGTRLTVL.

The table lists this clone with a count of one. CDR3 coding DNA: TGCGCCAGCAGCCCCGGACCCGGCACAGATACGCAGTATTTT. It specifies CASSPGPGTDTQYF. The chain couples TRBV4-1 to TRBJ2-3, with unresolved D. Trimming removed 4 bases from V and 1 base from J, with 9 bases in between. Germline lookup yields CDR1 MGHRA and CDR2 YSYEKL. The CDR3 loop spans 14 amino acids.

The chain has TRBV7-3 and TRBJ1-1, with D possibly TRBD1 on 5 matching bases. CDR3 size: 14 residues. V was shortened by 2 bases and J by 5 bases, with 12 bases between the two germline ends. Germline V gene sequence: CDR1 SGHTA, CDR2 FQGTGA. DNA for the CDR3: TGTGCCAGCAGCTTAGATGGGGCAGGGACTGAAGCTTTCTTT. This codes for CASSLDGAGTEAFF.

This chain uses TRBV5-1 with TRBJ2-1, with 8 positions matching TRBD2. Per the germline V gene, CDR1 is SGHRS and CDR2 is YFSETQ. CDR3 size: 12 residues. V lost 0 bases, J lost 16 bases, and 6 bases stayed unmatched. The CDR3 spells CASSLAGTSGFF. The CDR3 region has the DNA TGCGCCAGCAGCTTGGCCGGAACTAGCGGATTCTTC.

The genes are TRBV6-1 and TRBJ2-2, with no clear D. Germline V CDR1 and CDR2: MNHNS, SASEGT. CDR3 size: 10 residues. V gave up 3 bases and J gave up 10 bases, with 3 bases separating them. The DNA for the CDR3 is TGTGCCAGCAGTGATGTGGAGCTGTTTTTT. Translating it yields CASSDVELFF.

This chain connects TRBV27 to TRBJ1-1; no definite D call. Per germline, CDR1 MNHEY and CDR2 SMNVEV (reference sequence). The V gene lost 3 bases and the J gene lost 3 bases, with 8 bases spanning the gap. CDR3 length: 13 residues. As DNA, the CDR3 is TGTGCCAGCAGTTTCAAGGAGGACACTGAAGCTTTCTTT. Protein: CASSFKEDTEAFF.

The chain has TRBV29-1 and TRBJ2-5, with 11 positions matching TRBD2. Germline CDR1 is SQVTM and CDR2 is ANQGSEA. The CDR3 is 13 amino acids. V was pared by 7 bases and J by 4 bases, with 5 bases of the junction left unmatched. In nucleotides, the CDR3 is TGCAGCGCTGTGACTAGCGGGATAGAGACCCAGTACTTC. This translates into CSAVTSGIETQYF.

DNA of the CDR3: TGTGCCAGCAGTGAACCTGCGGCGGGAGGGATAGGGGATACGCAGTATTTT. This codes for CASSEPAAGGIGDTQYF. The chain uses TRBV6-1 and TRBJ2-3; 9 bases agree with TRBD2. Unmatched junction bases numbered 12, after V lost 2 bases and J lost 6 bases. The CDR3 length is 17 residues. Germline lookup yields CDR1 MNHNS and CDR2 SASEGT.